Presented here are 19 T cell receptor beta chains from one specimen sequenced in a study of T cell responses to AZD1222 COVID-19 vaccine. Profiling relied on immunoSEQ multiplex PCR, and the TCRdb table lists in-frame clones only, not all of them. The data hold roughly 140,000 clones, with approximately 90% observed a single time. The sequences come from peripheral blood, collected on day 0 of MenACWY control vaccination. Source of these receptors: an adult in good health.

The gene calls are TRBV19 and TRBJ1-3, with D possibly being TRBD1 (6 bases). Germline V lookup: CDR1 LNHDA, CDR2 SQIVND (reference sequence). Trimming stripped 5 bases from V and 2 bases from J, with 13 bases between. This CDR3 is 15 amino acids long. CDR3 nucleotides: TGTGCCAGTAGTCACAGGGAAAGGACTGGAAACACCATATATTTT. This codes for CASSHRERTGNTIYF. The complete variable domain, with remaining parts taken from reference TRBV19 and TRBJ1-3, reads DGGITQSPKYLFRKEGQNVTLSCEQNLNHDAMYWYRQDPGQGLRLIYYSQIVNDFQKGDIAEGYSVSREKKESFPLTVTSAQKNPTAFYLCASSHRERTGNTIYFGEGSWLTVV.

V usage is TRBV28 and J usage is TRBJ2-2; D remains unclear. V gave up 5 bases and J gave up 2 bases, with 9 bases separating them. This CDR3 contains 14 residues. Germline V gene sequence: CDR1 MDHEN, CDR2 SYDVKM. CDR3 residues: CASSPYLNTGELFF. CDR3 bases: TGTGCCAGCAGTCCCTATTTAAACACCGGGGAGCTGTTTTTT.

The J gene is TRBJ2-7, the V gene TRBV9; D might be TRBD1 (7 bases). The CDR3 extends over 14 amino acids. Trimming shortened V by 0 bases and J by 7 bases, and 14 bases separated the two germline ends. The germline V gene has CDR1 SGDLS and CDR2 YYNGEE. CDR3 sequence reads: CASSVESRGREQYF. The CDR3, as DNA: TGTGCCAGCAGCGTAGAGTCCAGGGGGAGGGAGCAGTACTTC.

The chain's CDR3 is CAWSVGQSYEQYF. In DNA, the CDR3 is TGTGCCTGGAGTGTTGGACAGTCCTACGAGCAGTACTTC. The rearrangement joins TRBV30 to TRBJ2-7, with a tentative D call TRBD1 (6 bases). Germline loops: CDR1 GTSNPN, CDR2 SVGIG (reference sequence). The V end lost 0 bases, the J end lost 1 base, and 7 bases lay between the germline ends. This CDR3 region has 13 residues.

The gene calls are TRBV3-1 (or the pseudogene TRBV3-2) and TRBJ2-1; TRBD2 matches 9 bases. The germline CDR1 and CDR2 sequences are LGHDT and YNNKEL (reference sequence). CDR3 length: 16 amino acids. The trim removed 4 bases at V and 0 bases at J, leaving 4 bases unmatched. CDR3 sequence reads: CASSLAGASSYNEQFF. CDR3 DNA: TGTGCCAGCAGCCTAGCGGGAGCGTCCTCCTACAATGAGCAGTTCTTC.

J is TRBJ2-5 and V is TRBV6-5, with D perhaps matching TRBD1 or TRBD2 (7 bases each). The CDR3 totals 15 residues. Looked up from germline, CDR1 is MNHEY and CDR2 is SVGAGI. V was cut by 7 bases and J by 4 bases, with 19 bases left in between. The CDR3 DNA reads TGTGCCAGCATTCAGGGGGGGCAGGGTCGAGAGACCCAGTACTTC. Amino acid sequence: CASIQGGQGRETQYF.

This chain links TRBV18 with TRBJ2-3, with 10 bases fitting TRBD1. The CDR3 length is 15 residues. Germline CDR1 KGHSH, CDR2 LQKENI. With 3 bases clipped from V and 8 bases from J, the junction kept 8 bases outside the gene matches. As DNA, the CDR3 is TGTGCCAGCTCACCCGGGGGACAGGGGATTTTTACGCAGTATTTT. Its protein is CASSPGGQGIFTQYF.

V usage is TRBV7-2 and J usage is TRBJ2-2; TRBD2 aligns across 7 bases. Germline loops: CDR1 SGHTA, CDR2 FQGNSA. The CDR3 spans 14 residues. J was trimmed by 8 bases and V by 5 bases; bases with no gene match: 8. The CDR3 here is CASSVRGRAGELFF. The CDR3 DNA reads as TGTGCCAGCAGCGTCCGCGGGAGAGCAGGGGAGCTGTTTTTT.

This clone was seen more than once but under ten times. The gene calls are TRBV30 and TRBJ2-7; TRBD1 is a possible D gene (6 bases). V was pared by 0 bases and J by 2 bases, with 20 bases between. The V gene's germline CDR1 is GTSNPN and CDR2 SVGIG (reference sequence). CDR3 size: 17 residues. The DNA of the CDR3 is TGTGCCTGGAGTGTTGGGGGCCAGCTCCACATTCCCTACGAGCAGTACTTC. Its protein is CAWSVGGQLHIPYEQYF. The variable domain in full, with the rest retrieved from reference TRBV30 and TRBJ2-7, is SQTIHQWPATLVQPVGSPLSLECTVEGTSNPNLYWYRQAAGRGLQLLFYSVGIGQISSEVPQNLSASRPQDRQFILSSKKLLLSDSGFYLCAWSVGGQLHIPYEQYFGPGTRLTVT.

The chain is built from TRBV5-1 and TRBJ1-1; TRBD1 is a possible D gene (6 bases). CDR1 is SGHRS, CDR2 YFSETQ, per germline. The CDR3 covers 15 residues. Deletions cut 3 bases from V and 2 bases from J, with 14 bases between. The CDR3 DNA follows: TGCGCCAGCAGCTCCGGAGGGGGGAGTAACACTGAAGCTTTCTTT. Residues: CASSSGGGSNTEAFF.

This clone showed up just once. V is TRBV4-1 and J is TRBJ1-5, with D tentatively TRBD1 (5 bases). V lost 4 bases, J lost 7 bases, and 11 bases lay in between. Germline CDR1 and CDR2: MGHRA and YSYEKL. The CDR3 sequence is 13 residues long. CDR3 nucleotide sequence: TGCGCCAGCAGCCTTGGGGCAAGACAGCCCCAGCATTTT. This sequence encodes CASSLGARQPQHF.

CDR3 protein: CASGTGRNEKLFF. In nucleotides, the CDR3 is TGTGCCAGTGGGACCGGTAGAAATGAAAAACTGTTTTTT. V usage is TRBV19 and J usage is TRBJ1-4; D is perhaps TRBD1 (5 bases). Per the germline V gene, CDR1 is LNHDA and CDR2 is SQIVND (reference sequence). The CDR3 consists of 13 residues. V lost 8 bases and J lost 5, with 12 bases in between.

This chain's CDR3 is CASSEGGEKLFF. Here the CDR3 DNA reads TGTGCCAGCAGTGAAGGTGGTGAAAAACTGTTTTTT. The genes are TRBV2 and TRBJ1-4; D unclear. The CDR3 has 12 residues. The germline V gene encodes CDR1 SNHLY and CDR2 FYNNEI. V dropped 1 base and J dropped 7 bases, with 4 bases sitting between them.

The chain employs TRBV9 and TRBJ2-1, with 8 bases identical to TRBD2. The CDR3 is 16 residues long. J was trimmed by 0 bases and V by 3 bases; bases with no gene match: 5. CDR1 SGDLS and CDR2 YYNGEE come from the germline V gene. CDR3 nucleotides: TGTGCCAGCAGCGCCAATAGCGGGATCTCCTACAATGAGCAGTTCTTC. It encodes CASSANSGISYNEQFF.

The chain is built from TRBV28 and TRBJ2-3; D unclear. V was clipped by 3 bases and J by 6 bases, with 1 base between them. This CDR3 has 10 residues. The germline V gene has CDR1 MDHEN and CDR2 SYDVKM. The CDR3 coding sequence is TGTGCCAGCAGTTTTGATACGCAGTATTTT. This encodes CASSFDTQYF.

The chain has TRBV28 and TRBJ2-2; no firm D call. Germline V gene data show CDR1 as MDHEN and CDR2 as SYDVKM. The CDR3 spans 13 residues. V dropped 4 bases and J dropped 1 base, with 4 bases sitting between them. CDR3 protein: CASSSENTGELFF. DNA for the CDR3: TGTGCCAGCAGTTCAGAGAACACCGGGGAGCTGTTTTTT.

The rearrangement uses TRBV29-1 and TRBJ2-3; 12 bases match TRBD2. The germline gives CDR1 SQVTM, CDR2 ANQGSEA. The V segment lost 8 bases and the J segment 3 bases; nucleotides outside the gene matches: 3. The CDR3 is 13 residues long. The CDR3 is CSSGLAGTDTQYF. The CDR3, as DNA: TGCAGCTCCGGACTAGCGGGAACAGATACGCAGTATTTT.

The V and J genes are TRBV5-1 and TRBJ2-7, with D possibly being TRBD2 (7 bases). CDR3 length: 16 residues. CDR1 is SGHRS and CDR2 is YFSETQ in the germline V gene. V shed 0 bases and J shed 2 bases, with 15 bases lying between them. In DNA form, the CDR3 reads TGCGCCAGCAGCTTGGCCGCGGGGGCGGGAACCTACGAGCAGTACTTC. Encoded protein: CASSLAAGAGTYEQYF. The whole variable domain, filled in from reference TRBV5-1 and TRBJ2-7, reads KAGVTQTPRYLIKTRGQQVTLSCSPISGHRSVSWYQQTPGQGLQFLFEYFSETQRNKGNFPGRFSGRQFSNSRSEMNVSTLELGDSALYLCASSLAAGAGTYEQYFGPGTRLTVT.

This chain links TRBV30 with TRBJ2-1, with D hard to call. Germline lookup yields CDR1 GTSNPN and CDR2 SVGIG (reference sequence). With 2 bases removed from V and 9 bases from J, the gap between germline ends came to 11 bases. This CDR3 is built from 12 residues. The CDR3 nucleotides are TGTGCCTGGAGTCGGATCCCTCGTGAGCAGTTCTTC. The encoded protein is CAWSRIPREQFF.